Sequencing of this TCR beta chain was carried out in a study of blood T cell repertoires in COVID-19. Overall study context: The United States, Italy and Spain provided the acute and convalescent COVID-19 samples. Sources were T cells, B-cell-depleted T cells, or PBMCs; the material itself was cDNA or gDNA.

Germline assignment: CDR1 MNHEY and CDR2 SMNVEV (reference sequence). This CDR3 is built from 15 residues. The V end was cut by 6 bases, the J end by 0 bases, with 9 bases between. The protocol was immunoSEQ multiplex PCR, while the TCRdb copy is restricted to in-frame clones and leaves out a portion. Of 300,000 to 450,000 clones listed, 81% are singletons. Sequenced: peripheral blood. The chain combines TRBV27 with TRBJ2-6; no reliable D call. This sequence was found in a human donor with acute or convalescent COVID-19. The donor label of this sample is uncertain. The CDR3 loop is CASREISSGANVLTF. The CDR3 coding sequence is TGTGCCAGCAGGGAGATAAGCTCTGGGGCCAACGTCCTGACTTTC.